The 21 T cell receptor beta chains below come from one sample, sequenced in a study of cytomegalovirus exposure and HLA in healthy donors. The PCR made use of 60 Vbeta and 13 Jbeta primers. TCRdb's copy holds only in-frame clones and misses some; the assay was immunoSEQ multiplex PCR. The table lists about 150,000 clones, roughly 83% of them singletons. The specimen sequenced was PBMCs. The receptors derive from a young man in good health and CMV-seropositive.

This clone appeared once. The chain links TRBV27 to TRBJ2-7, with D possibly TRBD2 on 6 matching bases. With 1 base removed from V and 4 bases from J, the gap between germline ends came to 11 bases. The V gene's germline CDR1 is MNHEY and CDR2 SMNVEV (reference sequence). The CDR3 has 14 residues. The CDR3 here is CASSLLGGVYEQYF. CDR3 sequence (DNA): TGTGCCAGCAGTTTATTGGGCGGGGTTTACGAGCAGTACTTC.

The rearrangement uses TRBV29-1 and TRBJ2-3; a possible D gene is TRBD2 (6 bases). V lost 6 bases and J lost 2, with 12 bases in between. Germline V gene lookup returns CDR1 SQVTM and CDR2 ANQGSEA. The CDR3 is made up of 13 amino acids. Here the CDR3 reads CSVAGRLTDTQYF. As DNA, the CDR3 is TGCAGCGTGGCGGGGCGTCTCACAGATACGCAGTATTTT.

Only a few counts were recorded for this clone. The chain uses TRBV6-5 and TRBJ1-1; maybe TRBD1 (6 bases). The V and J ends lost 7 bases and 3 bases respectively, with 9 bases between them. The CDR3 length is 12 residues. The germline gives CDR1 MNHEY, CDR2 SVGAGI. The CDR3 nucleotides read TGTGCCAGCACCAAGGGGGACACTGAAGCTTTCTTT. Translated, it gives CASTKGDTEAFF.

This sequence joins TRBV27 and TRBJ2-7; 7 nucleotides line up with TRBD2. Trimming removed 8 bases from V and 2 bases from J; junction bases left unmatched: 6. The length of the CDR3 is 13 residues. Germline CDR1 reads MNHEY; CDR2 reads SMNVEV (reference sequence). As DNA, the CDR3 is TGTGCCAGCGGTCTAGCGGCGCCCTACGAGCAGTACTTC. Amino acid sequence: CASGLAAPYEQYF.

The rearrangement uses TRBV5-1 and TRBJ2-1, with 8 bases aligning to TRBD2. Trimming removed 1 base from V and 3 bases from J; junction bases left unmatched: 6. Germline CDR1 SGHRS, CDR2 YFSETQ. This CDR3 is 16 amino acids long. Written as DNA, the CDR3 is TGCGCCAGCAGCTTGAACGGGGGGGTCAGCTACAATGAGCAGTTCTTC. It yields the protein CASSLNGGVSYNEQFF.

The V and J genes are TRBV5-1 and TRBJ1-6; D is possibly TRBD1 (5 bases). Trimming left V 4 bases short and J 10 bases short, with 15 bases between. The germline V gene encodes CDR1 SGHRS and CDR2 YFSETQ. The CDR3 consists of 14 residues. This CDR3 reads CASSGAPEGSPLHF. The CDR3 DNA follows: TGCGCCAGCAGCGGGGCCCCCGAAGGGTCACCCCTCCACTTT.

V usage is TRBV5-4 and J usage is TRBJ1-2; D not certain. The V end lost 4 bases, the J end lost 1 base, and 5 bases lay between the germline ends. CDR1 is SGHNT and CDR2 is YYREEE in the germline V gene (reference sequence). This CDR3 has 12 amino acids. CDR3 protein: CASSAYNYGYTF. Written as DNA, the CDR3 is TGTGCCAGCAGCGCCTATAACTATGGCTACACCTTC.

The rearrangement links TRBV18 to TRBJ1-1, with unresolved D. Trimming removed 6 bases from V and 1 base from J, with 9 bases in between. CDR3 length: 13 amino acids. Germline CDR1 KGHSH, CDR2 LQKENI. In nucleotides, the CDR3 is TGTGCCAGCTCCCCCAGGTCGAACACTGAAGCTTTCTTT. Encoded protein: CASSPRSNTEAFF.

A few counts support this clone. This chain uses TRBV11-3 with TRBJ2-1, with a possible D match to TRBD2 (6 bases). CDR3 length: 17 amino acids. Deletions cut 4 bases from V and 9 bases from J, with 25 bases between. Germline V gene lookup returns CDR1 SGHNT and CDR2 YENEEA. CDR3 in amino acids: CASSSGVPGRTSGEQFF. In DNA, the CDR3 is TGTGCCAGCAGCTCGGGGGTTCCGGGCCGGACAAGTGGTGAGCAGTTCTTC.

V gene TRBV9 combines with J gene TRBJ1-4; 9 bases match TRBD1. With 4 bases clipped from V and 7 bases from J, the junction kept 5 bases outside the gene matches. The CDR3 consists of 14 residues. CDR1 is SGDLS and CDR2 is YYNGEE in the germline V gene. CDR3 protein: CASSPGQGVEKLFF. CDR3 sequence (DNA): TGTGCCAGCAGCCCGGGACAGGGTGTTGAAAAACTGTTTTTT.

A few counts support this clone. J is TRBJ2-6 and V is TRBV6-1; no firm D call. The CDR3 covers 15 residues. The V end was cut by 5 bases, the J end by 0 bases, with 8 bases between. Germline V gene data show CDR1 as MNHNS and CDR2 as SASEGT. The CDR3 sequence: CASSWASSGANVLTF. CDR3 DNA sequence: TGTGCCAGCAGTTGGGCCAGCTCTGGGGCCAACGTCCTGACTTTC.

This CDR3 is CASKIKGVETQYF. The CDR3, as DNA: TGCGCCAGCAAAATAAAGGGGGTCGAGACCCAGTACTTC. V and J are TRBV5-1 and TRBJ2-5, with D possibly matching TRBD1 (6 bases). CDR1 is SGHRS and CDR2 is YFSETQ in the germline V gene. The CDR3 covers 13 residues. Trimming took 6 bases from V and 5 from J, leaving 14 bases between them.

The V call is TRBV12-5, the J call TRBJ2-5, with TRBD2 identical over 11 bases. V trimming: 4 bases; J trimming: 7 bases; junction bases outside the gene matches: 2. This CDR3 is 13 amino acids long. Germline CDR1 is LGHNT and CDR2 is FRNRAP. The CDR3 region is CASGSGTSGTQYF. The CDR3 DNA is TGTGCTAGTGGTTCCGGGACTAGCGGGACCCAGTACTTC.

The gene calls are TRBV5-8 and TRBJ2-1; 16 nucleotides agree with TRBD2. The CDR3 is 17 amino acids. CDR1 SGHTS and CDR2 YDEGEE come from the germline V gene. Trimming removed 4 bases from V and 7 bases from J; junction bases left unmatched: 8. CDR3: CASSKGTSGRAWNEQFF. In DNA form, the CDR3 reads TGTGCCAGCAGCAAGGGGACTAGCGGGAGGGCTTGGAATGAGCAGTTCTTC.

The genes are TRBV29-1 and TRBJ2-7; weak D call: TRBD2 (5 bases). This CDR3 region has 12 residues. Trimming took off 6 bases at V and 2 bases at J, with 11 bases between the two ends. Germline CDR1 reads SQVTM; CDR2 reads ANQGSEA. The CDR3 spells CSVLVGAYEQYF. DNA for the CDR3: TGCAGCGTCCTGGTCGGGGCCTACGAGCAGTACTTC.

V usage is TRBV5-8 and J usage is TRBJ1-2; possibly TRBD1 for D (5 bases). This CDR3 comprises 13 residues. V lost 7 bases to trimming and J lost 8 bases, with 18 bases between them. The germline CDR1 and CDR2 sequences are SGHTS and YDEGEE. For the CDR3, the DNA is TGTGCCAGCCTCGGGATGAGGGGAGGAGGCTACACCTTC. This sequence encodes CASLGMRGGGYTF.

A word on this clone: At one of its ends the junction is not consistent with the germline gene, which may arise from a read error. Other nucleotide sequences from this sample produce the same CDR3. The genes are TRBV7-7 and TRBJ2-5; TRBD2 matches 16 bases. Germline CDR1 SSHAT, CDR2 FNYEAQ (reference sequence). The CDR3 is 15 residues long. CDR3 region: CASSLGLAGGETQYF. CDR3 nucleotide sequence: TGTGCTAGCAGCTTGGGACTAGCGGGGGGGGAGACCCAGTACTTC.

CDR3 loop: CAIRREPYNEQFF. CDR3 in DNA: TGTGCCATCCGTCGGGAGCCTTACAATGAGCAGTTCTTC. The chain recombines TRBV10-3 with TRBJ2-1, with D maybe TRBD2 (6 bases). Germline values: CDR1 ENHRY, CDR2 SYGVKD. V gave up 8 bases and J gave up 4 bases, with 12 bases separating them. This CDR3 contains 13 residues.

This clone appeared once. The chain employs TRBV11-3 and TRBJ2-1; tentatively, D is TRBD1 (6 bases). V lost 3 bases and J 0 bases, leaving 12 bases between the germline ends. The CDR3 is 16 amino acids. Germline-derived CDR1 and CDR2 are SGHNT and YENEEA. The CDR3 DNA is TGTGCCAGCAGCTTGAGTGGGACAATCTCCTACAATGAGCAGTTCTTC. This sequence encodes CASSLSGTISYNEQFF.

The rearrangement links TRBV18 to TRBJ2-5, with TRBD2 matching over 9 bases. CDR3 length: 18 amino acids. Germline V gene lookup returns CDR1 KGHSH and CDR2 LQKENI. V lost 2 bases, J lost 7 bases, and 17 bases stayed unmatched. The CDR3 DNA reads TGTGCCAGCTCACCAAGGTCCAGCGGGGGGACCAACCCCGGGACCCAGTACTTC. Protein sequence: CASSPRSSGGTNPGTQYF. The variable domain in full, completed from reference TRBV18 and TRBJ2-5, reads NAGVMQNPRHLVRRRGQEARLRCSPMKGHSHVYWYRQLPEEGLKFMVYLQKENIIDESGMPKERFSAEFPKEGPSILRIQQVVRGDSAAYFCASSPRSSGGTNPGTQYFGPGTRLLVL.

The chain combines TRBV27 with TRBJ2-5; D might be TRBD1 (6 bases). The CDR3 consists of 16 residues. CDR1 is MNHEY, CDR2 SMNVEV, per germline (reference sequence). Trimming removed 5 bases from V and 3 bases from J, with 19 bases in between. CDR3 DNA: TGTGCCAGCAGTATGCTCCTTGGGGGCCCAAAAGAGACCCAGTACTTC. Its translation is CASSMLLGGPKETQYF.